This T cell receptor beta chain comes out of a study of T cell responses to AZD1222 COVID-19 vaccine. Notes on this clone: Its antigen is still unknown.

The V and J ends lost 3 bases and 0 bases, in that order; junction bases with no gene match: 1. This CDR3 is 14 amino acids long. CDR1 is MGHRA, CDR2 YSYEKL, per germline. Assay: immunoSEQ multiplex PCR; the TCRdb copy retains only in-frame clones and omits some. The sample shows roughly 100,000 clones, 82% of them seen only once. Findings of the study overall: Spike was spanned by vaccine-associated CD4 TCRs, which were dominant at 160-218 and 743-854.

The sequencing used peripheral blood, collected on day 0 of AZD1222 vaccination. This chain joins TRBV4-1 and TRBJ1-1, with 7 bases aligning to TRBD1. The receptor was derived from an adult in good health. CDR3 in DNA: TGCGCCAGCAGCCAGGGACAGTTGAACACTGAAGCTTTCTTT. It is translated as CASSQGQLNTEAFF.